Below, 15 T cell receptor beta chains from the same sample are listed, as sequenced in a study of shared clonotypes between healthy human individuals (dated by TCRdb to about 2020). Receptor amplification or capture employed the immunoSEQ multiplex PCR assay. The immuneACCESS repertoire file appears here via TCRdb, limited to in-frame rearrangements. These files lack a portion of the clones; in checked studies, under half of the deficit traces to unresolved V genes, and the cause of the others is not known. The sample records about 1 million clones, more than 65% of which are singletons. Of the sample, nearly 1.5% is held by the ten largest clones. The sequencing sample was made of memory CD4+ T cells sorted from blood. This specimen's cell subset or site label, interpreted: CD45RA-negative fraction. These receptors were collected from a man aged 18 to 30 in good health.

This chain joins TRBV23-1 and TRBJ2-7; no clear D gene. TRBV23-1 is classed as an ORF, of uncertain function. The CDR3 is 9 amino acids. As DNA, the CDR3 is TGCGCCAGCAGTCAATCTCCATGGGTC. As protein: CASSQSPWV.

This clone was counted once. This chain links TRBV6-6 with TRBJ1-5; a possible D gene is TRBD1 (6 bases). V lost 5 bases, J lost 3 bases, and 14 bases lay in between. CDR1 MNHNY and CDR2 SVGAGI come from the germline V gene (reference sequence). The CDR3 has 15 residues. As DNA, the CDR3 is TGTGCCAGCAGTCCTCCCGGACAGAACAATCAGCCCCAGCATTTT. The encoded protein is CASSPPGQNNQPQHF.

V is TRBV19 and J is TRBJ1-2, with D possibly matching TRBD1 (5 bases). The V end was cut by 7 bases, the J end by 4 bases, with 22 bases between. Germline V CDR1 and CDR2: LNHDA, SQIVND (reference sequence). The CDR3 totals 16 residues. CDR3 in amino acids: CASTEVWGPSLYGYTF. In nucleotides, the CDR3 is TGTGCCAGTACTGAAGTGTGGGGACCAAGCCTCTATGGCTACACCTTC.

The chain has TRBV7-9 and TRBJ1-2, with 8 nucleotides matching TRBD1. J was trimmed by 4 bases and V by 5 bases; bases with no gene match: 6. The CDR3 runs 14 residues. CDR1 and CDR2 from the germline V gene are SEHNR and FQNEAQ (reference sequence). This CDR3 reads CASSQTGAGYGYTF. DNA of the CDR3: TGTGCCAGCAGCCAGACAGGGGCTGGCTATGGCTACACCTTC.

The J gene is TRBJ1-2, the V gene TRBV6-5; D is possibly TRBD1 (6 bases). This CDR3 has 15 amino acids. Trimming took off 2 bases at V and 1 base at J, with 11 bases between the two ends. From germline, CDR1 is MNHEY and CDR2 SVGAGI. As DNA, the CDR3 is TGTGCCAGCAGTTACCAAAAACAGGGTAACTATGGCTACACCTTC. Protein sequence: CASSYQKQGNYGYTF.

V is TRBV28 and J is TRBJ1-1, with D unresolved. Germline lookup yields CDR1 MDHEN and CDR2 SYDVKM. CDR3 size: 15 residues. V gave up 8 bases and J gave up 3 bases, with 19 bases separating them. CDR3 sequence: CASAPPDLKDTEAFF. CDR3 DNA sequence: TGTGCCAGCGCCCCTCCCGATTTGAAGGACACTGAAGCTTTCTTT.

The genes are TRBV28 and TRBJ2-1, with 8 nucleotides matching TRBD2. This CDR3 is 15 amino acids long. Looked up from germline, CDR1 is MDHEN and CDR2 is SYDVKM. The V gene end was trimmed by 5 bases and the J gene end by 8 bases; junction bases not matched to a gene: 11. CDR3 in amino acids: CASSPPGTSIYEQFF. The CDR3 DNA follows: TGTGCCAGCAGTCCCCCCGGGACTAGTATCTATGAGCAGTTCTTC.

This clone was counted only a few times. The chain couples TRBV11-2 to TRBJ2-5; D gene uncertain. The CDR3 contains 13 residues. With 3 bases removed from V and 4 bases from J, the gap between germline ends came to 9 bases. From germline, CDR1 is SGHAT and CDR2 FQNNGV. The CDR3 DNA sequence: TGTGCCAGCAGCTTGGGTAGCTTAGAGACCCAGTACTTC. It encodes CASSLGSLETQYF.

The V call is TRBV7-2, the J call TRBJ2-4; D gene uncertain. The CDR3 runs 16 residues. The germline V gene encodes CDR1 SGHTA and CDR2 FQGNSA. The V end was cut by 1 base, the J end by 7 bases, with 17 bases between. DNA of the CDR3: TGTGCCAGCAGCTTAGTAGGCGGCGCCGGCCGGAACATTCAGTACTTC. Encoded protein: CASSLVGGAGRNIQYF.

J is TRBJ2-3 and V is TRBV6-1; 15 bases are shared with TRBD2. CDR1 and CDR2 from the germline V gene are MNHNS and SASEGT. Unmatched junction bases numbered 5, after V lost 8 bases and J lost 5 bases. The length of the CDR3 is 15 residues. Written as DNA, the CDR3 is TGTGCCAGCCAAAGGACTAGCGGGAGGGAAGATACGCAGTATTTT. It yields the protein CASQRTSGREDTQYF.

Written as DNA, the CDR3 is TGTGCCAGCAGTGCGGACGGGCTTCTGGCCTATTTT. This encodes CASSADGLLAYF. This chain links TRBV2 with TRBJ2-3; D is uncertain. Per germline, CDR1 SNHLY and CDR2 FYNNEI. V gave up 4 bases and J gave up 15 bases, with 17 bases separating them. The CDR3 length is 12 residues. The variable domain in full, completed from reference TRBV2 and TRBJ2-3, reads EPEVTQTPSHQVTQMGQEVILRCVPISNHLYFYWYRQILGQKVEFLVSFYNNEISEKSEIFDDQFSVERPDGSNFTLKIRSTKLEDSAMYFCASSADGLLAYFGPGTRLTVL.

The rearrangement joins TRBV6-5 to TRBJ1-1; D gene unclear. The V gene lost 4 bases and the J gene lost 0 bases, with 12 bases spanning the gap. The CDR3 totals 15 residues. The germline V gene encodes CDR1 MNHEY and CDR2 SVGAGI. The CDR3 DNA reads TGTGCCAGCAGTTCCTCGCTAGGCATGAACACTGAAGCTTTCTTT. Translation gives CASSSSLGMNTEAFF.

This clone occurred once. This chain connects TRBV5-1 to TRBJ1-1; D not resolved. V shed 2 bases and J shed 5 bases, with 13 bases lying between them. The CDR3 is 14 amino acids. The germline CDR1 and CDR2 sequences are SGHRS and YFSETQ. The CDR3 sequence: CASSLSVGKTEAFF. The CDR3 bases are TGCGCCAGCAGCTTAAGTGTAGGGAAGACTGAAGCTTTCTTT.

This chain uses TRBV7-3 with TRBJ2-2, with D perhaps TRBD1 (5 bases). This CDR3 contains 15 residues. V was shortened by 6 bases and J by 2 bases, with 13 bases between the two germline ends. The germline V gene encodes CDR1 SGHTA and CDR2 FQGTGA. CDR3 nucleotide sequence: TGTGCCAGCAGTCCCCCAGGGCATAACACCGGGGAGCTGTTTTTT. It specifies CASSPPGHNTGELFF.

This chain uses TRBV18 with TRBJ2-1; 9 positions match TRBD2. CDR1 KGHSH and CDR2 LQKENI come from the germline V gene. CDR3 size: 16 residues. Trimming removed 6 bases from V and 2 bases from J; junction bases left unmatched: 8. This CDR3 reads CASSALAGATYNEQFF. The CDR3 DNA is TGTGCCAGCTCGGCCTTAGCGGGAGCAACCTACAATGAGCAGTTCTTC. The full variable domain, with the rest looked up from reference TRBV18 and TRBJ2-1, is NAGVMQNPRHLVRRRGQEARLRCSPMKGHSHVYWYRQLPEEGLKFMVYLQKENIIDESGMPKERFSAEFPKEGPSILRIQQVVRGDSAAYFCASSALAGATYNEQFFGPGTRLTVL.